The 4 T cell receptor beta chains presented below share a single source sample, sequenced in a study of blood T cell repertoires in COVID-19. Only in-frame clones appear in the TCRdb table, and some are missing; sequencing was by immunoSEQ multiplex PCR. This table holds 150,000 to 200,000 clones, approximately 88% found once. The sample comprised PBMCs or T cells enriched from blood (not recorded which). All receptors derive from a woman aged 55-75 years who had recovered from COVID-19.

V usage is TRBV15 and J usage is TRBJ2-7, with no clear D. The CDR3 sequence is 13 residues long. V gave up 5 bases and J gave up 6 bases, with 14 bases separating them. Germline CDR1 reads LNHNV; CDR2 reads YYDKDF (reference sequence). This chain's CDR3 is CATSPRLNGEQYF. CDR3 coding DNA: TGTGCCACCAGCCCGAGGCTGAACGGCGAGCAGTACTTC.

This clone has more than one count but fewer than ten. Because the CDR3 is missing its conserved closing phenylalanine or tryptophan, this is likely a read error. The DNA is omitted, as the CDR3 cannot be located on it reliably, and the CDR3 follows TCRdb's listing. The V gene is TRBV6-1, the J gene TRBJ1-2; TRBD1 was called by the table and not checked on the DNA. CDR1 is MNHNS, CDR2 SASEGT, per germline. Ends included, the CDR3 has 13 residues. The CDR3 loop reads CASSEAPNRPLFY.

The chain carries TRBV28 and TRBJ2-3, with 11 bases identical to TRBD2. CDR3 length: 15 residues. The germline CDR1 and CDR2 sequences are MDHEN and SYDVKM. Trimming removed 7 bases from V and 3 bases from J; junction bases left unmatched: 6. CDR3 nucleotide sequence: TGTGCCAGCACCTTAGCGGGAGGGATGACAGATACGCAGTATTTT. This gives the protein CASTLAGGMTDTQYF.

The CDR3 DNA sequence: TGTGCCAGCAGCCCGGGACTGTCGGAAACCGGGGAGCTGTTTTTT. It yields the protein CASSPGLSETGELFF. This rearrangement joins TRBV3-1 (or the pseudogene TRBV3-2) to TRBJ2-2; possible D gene TRBD2, 6 bases. V lost 4 bases and J lost 5, with 14 bases in between. There are 15 residues in the CDR3. Germline V gene sequence: CDR1 LGHDT, CDR2 YNNKEL (reference sequence).